The next 19 T cell receptor beta chains were all read from a single sample in a study of T cells in Graves' hyperthyroidism and ophthalmopathy. The TCR beta CDR3 regions underwent amplification using RNA transcripts as the source. First-round RT-PCR of the TCR CDR3 relied on the HTBI primer set. TCRdb recomputed calls from the multiplex PCR reads with MiXCR, one row per CDR3 protein. The data contain about 270,000 distinct CDR3 sequences, about 20% of them singletons. The sample taken for sequencing was blood. The origin of the receptors is a man aged 30-40 years with Graves' ophthalmopathy.

This sequence joins TRBV27 and TRBJ2-1; 7 bases agree with TRBD2. Germline CDR1 MNHEY, CDR2 SMNVEV (reference sequence). The CDR3 totals 16 residues. J gave up 2 bases and V 7 bases, and 11 bases lay outside the gene matches. For the CDR3, the DNA is TGTGCCAGCAATCTAGTAGGGGCGGGAGCCTACAATGAGCAGTTCTTC. This translates into CASNLVGAGAYNEQFF.

This clonotype was recorded many times. V and J are TRBV20-1 and TRBJ2-3; tentative D call: TRBD1 (6 bases). V was trimmed by 5 bases and J by 2 bases, leaving 14 bases between them. Germline V gene data show CDR1 as DFQATT and CDR2 as SNEGSKA (reference sequence). CDR3 length: 14 residues. The CDR3 reads CSAAAQGFTDTQYF. CDR3 bases: TGCAGTGCTGCCGCACAGGGATTCACAGATACGCAGTATTTT.

The V and J genes are TRBV12-3 or TRBV12-4 and TRBJ1-5; D gene ambiguous. V was pared by 1 base and J by 2 bases, with 12 bases between. This CDR3 region has 16 residues. The CDR3 sequence: CASSLVAGGRNQPQHF. CDR3 nucleotide sequence: TGTGCCAGCAGTTTAGTGGCAGGTGGACGCAATCAGCCCCAGCATTTT.

This chain joins TRBV5-6 and TRBJ2-5, with 10 bases lining up with TRBD1. Germline values: CDR1 SGHDT, CDR2 YYEEEE. J was trimmed by 4 bases and V by 4 bases; bases with no gene match: 7. The CDR3 length is 15 residues. CDR3: CASSIRTGGGETQYF. As DNA, the CDR3 is TGTGCCAGCAGCATTAGGACAGGGGGAGGAGAGACCCAGTACTTC.

The genes are TRBV9 and TRBJ1-6; 8 positions agree with TRBD1. V dropped 0 bases and J dropped 9; count of bases not matched to a gene: 5. The CDR3 is made up of 15 amino acids. Germline V gene sequence: CDR1 SGDLS, CDR2 YYNGEE. CDR3 DNA: TGTGCCAGCAGCGTAGGAGTGGACAGGGCTTCACCCCTCCACTTT. Protein sequence: CASSVGVDRASPLHF.

In its sample, this clonotype was seen many times. The chain employs TRBV28 and TRBJ2-1, with 9 bases aligning to TRBD2. Trimming took 8 bases from V and 7 from J; bases not matched to a gene: 15. The germline V gene encodes CDR1 MDHEN and CDR2 SYDVKM. The CDR3 consists of 16 residues. The CDR3 coding sequence is TGTGCCAGCTCCAGACTAGCGGCAACCCAAAGGAATGAGCAGTTCTTC. This sequence encodes CASSRLAATQRNEQFF.

This clonotype was recorded a few times. The V gene is TRBV18, the J gene TRBJ1-2; 7 bases are shared with TRBD1. Trimming removed 3 bases from V and 3 bases from J; junction bases left unmatched: 4. CDR3 length: 14 residues. Per the germline V gene, CDR1 is KGHSH and CDR2 is LQKENI. The CDR3 protein is CASSPWDRDYGYTF. The CDR3 nucleotides read TGTGCCAGCTCACCGTGGGACAGAGACTATGGCTACACCTTC.

This clonotype was detected only a few times. J is TRBJ1-4 and V is TRBV7-8; possibly TRBD1 for D (6 bases). CDR3 length: 16 amino acids. Germline CDR1 is SGHVS and CDR2 is FQNEAQ. V was cut by 5 bases and J by 3 bases, with 16 bases left in between. In DNA, the CDR3 is TGTGCCAGCAGCCCGATAGGGGGGGTGGCTAATGAAAAACTGTTTTTT. Its translation: CASSPIGGVANEKLFF. Full variable domain (missing parts from reference TRBV7-8 and TRBJ1-4): GAGVSQSPRYKVAKRGQDVALRCDPISGHVSLFWYQQALGQGPEFLTYFQNEAQLDKSGLPSDRFFAERPEGSVSTLKIQRTQQEDSAVYLCASSPIGGVANEKLFFGSGTQLSVL.

This clonotype was detected a few times. V and J are TRBV29-1 and TRBJ1-1; a weak D match, TRBD1 (5 bases). V lost 3 bases, J lost 2 bases, and 10 bases lay in between. The germline CDR1 and CDR2 sequences are SQVTM and ANQGSEA. The CDR3 consists of 13 residues. This CDR3 is CSVEGGGNTEAFF. The CDR3 nucleotides are TGCAGCGTTGAGGGGGGAGGTAACACTGAAGCTTTCTTT.

The chain is built from TRBV7-9 and TRBJ2-1; D may match TRBD1 or TRBD2 (5 bases each). Between the trimmed V and J ends, which lost 3 bases and 5 bases, there was a span of 17 bases. The CDR3 totals 16 residues. Germline V gene sequence: CDR1 SEHNR, CDR2 FQNEAQ (reference sequence). The CDR3 nucleotides read TGTGCCAGCAGCTTTGGGGGTTCCCCCGGGGACAATGAGCAGTTCTTC. This sequence encodes CASSFGGSPGDNEQFF.

On this clonotype: This may stem from a read error, because a much larger clone lies one nucleotide away. The chain employs TRBV2 and TRBJ1-1, with D possibly matching TRBD1 (5 bases). The CDR3 is 15 amino acids. In germline, CDR1 is SNHLY, CDR2 FYNNEI. DNA for the CDR3: TGTGCCAGCAGTCCTTTGGGACGGATGAACACTGAAGCTTCCTTT. Protein product: CASSPLGRMNTEASF.

This clonotype turned up a few times. The chain combines TRBV28 with TRBJ2-1; no clear D. Germline loops: CDR1 MDHEN, CDR2 SYDVKM. The germline V and J ends were trimmed by 4 bases and 2 bases, with 12 bases remaining between them. The CDR3 is 15 amino acids. The CDR3, as DNA: TGTGCCAGCAGTTATGGCACAGCTGCCTACAATGAGCAGTTCTTC. It specifies CASSYGTAAYNEQFF.

V usage is TRBV3-1 and J usage is TRBJ2-3; D is possibly TRBD2 (6 bases). Germline V gene sequence: CDR1 LGHDT, CDR2 YNNKEL (reference sequence). The ends were cut back, 4 bases at V and 0 bases at J, with 11 bases in the middle. The CDR3 is made up of 15 amino acids. For the CDR3, the DNA is TGTGCCAGCAGCCCGGGAGAGAGTAGCACAGATACGCAGTATTTT. This codes for CASSPGESSTDTQYF.

There are many counts of this clonotype. The rearrangement uses TRBV11-2 and TRBJ2-1; TRBD1 agrees at 7 bases. The germline gives CDR1 SGHAT, CDR2 FQNNGV. The CDR3 is 17 residues long. The junction had 16 bases not matched to a gene; V was cut back by 4 bases and J by 7 bases. The CDR3 protein is CASSYPTGKGYGNEQFF. In DNA, the CDR3 is TGTGCCAGCAGCTATCCGACAGGGAAGGGTTACGGTAATGAGCAGTTCTTC.

This clonotype was seen many times. The chain employs TRBV30 and TRBJ2-6, with unresolved D. Per the germline V gene, CDR1 is GTSNPN and CDR2 is SVGIG (reference sequence). V was trimmed by 5 bases and J by 0 bases, leaving 8 bases between them. This CDR3 spans 14 amino acids. DNA for the CDR3: TGTGCCTGGCGTAGGAACTCTGGGGCCAACGTCCTGACTTTC. Encoded protein: CAWRRNSGANVLTF.

V usage is TRBV15 and J usage is TRBJ2-2; D may match TRBD1 or TRBD2 (5 bases each). The length of the CDR3 is 15 residues. Looked up from germline, CDR1 is LNHNV and CDR2 is YYDKDF (reference sequence). The germline V and J ends were trimmed by 1 base and 4 bases, with 10 bases remaining between them. The CDR3 DNA follows: TGTGCCACCAGCAGAGTTGGGACGAGCACCGGGGAGCTGTTTTTT. The encoded protein is CATSRVGTSTGELFF.

V usage is TRBV19 and J usage is TRBJ1-5; D perhaps matches TRBD1 (6 bases). Germline V CDR1 and CDR2: LNHDA, SQIVND (reference sequence). The germline V and J ends were trimmed by 1 base and 1 base, with 8 bases remaining between them. This CDR3 spans 15 amino acids. This CDR3 is CASSIAGVSNQPQHF. CDR3 coding DNA: TGTGCCAGTAGTATAGCAGGGGTAAGCAATCAGCCCCAGCATTTT.

This clonotype occurred a few times. V gene TRBV5-1 combines with J gene TRBJ2-7, with a tentative D call TRBD1 (6 bases). Germline lookup yields CDR1 SGHRS and CDR2 YFSETQ. The V gene lost 9 bases and the J gene lost 5 bases, with 18 bases spanning the gap. The CDR3 is 13 residues long. The CDR3 bases are TGCGCCACAGCCGAAAACGGACAGAACGAGCAGTACTTC. This sequence encodes CATAENGQNEQYF.

The J gene is TRBJ2-5, the V gene TRBV9; D unresolved. V was clipped by 0 bases and J by 2 bases, with 5 bases between them. Germline V lookup: CDR1 SGDLS, CDR2 YYNGEE. This CDR3 has 13 residues. This CDR3 reads CASSVGQQETQYF. Written as DNA, the CDR3 is TGTGCCAGCAGCGTAGGGCAGCAAGAGACCCAGTACTTC.